This T cell receptor (beta chain) was sequenced for a study of cytomegalovirus exposure and HLA in healthy donors. Across the study: In a later analysis, the 120 or so validation repertoires were reported to have used the same platform as the 600 to 700 first-cohort repertoires.

Regarding the study as a whole: In vitro checks showed that a few CMV-associated chains really do target CMV antigens. According to a later analysis, TCR clusters from the first cohort tended to co-occur in the 120 or so validation repertoires.

About this clone: Its antigen remains unknown.

Produced via immunoSEQ multiplex PCR; TCRdb's table is partial and in-frame only. The sample has about 240,000 clones, about 90% seen once. The ends lost 2 bases at V and 7 bases at J; junction bases unmatched: 17. This CDR3 has 17 amino acids. From germline, CDR1 is SGHTS and CDR2 YDEGEE. The sequencing input was PBMCs. The receptor's source is a young woman in good health and CMV-seropositive. This rearrangement joins TRBV5-8 to TRBJ1-1; TRBD1 aligns across 7 bases. The CDR3 protein is CASSFEVQGWGVGEAFF. CDR3 nucleotide sequence: TGTGCCAGCAGCTTCGAGGTACAGGGGTGGGGAGTAGGTGAAGCTTTCTTT.